This T cell receptor beta chain was captured by sequencing in a study of T cells in Graves' hyperthyroidism and ophthalmopathy. RNA transcripts gave rise to amplified TCR beta CDR3 regions. Primed by the HTBI set, a first-round RT-PCR was run on the TCR CDR3. In TCRdb, the multiplex PCR reads were re-called with MiXCR into one record per CDR3 protein. The table includes around 580,000 distinct CDR3 sequences, around 45% detected once. Trimming pared 6 bases from V and 3 bases from J, leaving 11 bases between. Germline-derived CDR1 and CDR2 are SNHLY and FYNNEI. The CDR3 is 13 residues long. Overall study findings and caveats: Most thyroid clonotypes with frequency above 0.001 were detected in blood.

This clonotype appeared a few times. What it binds is not known. The material sequenced was peripheral blood or thyroid tissue (not recorded which). The clonotype was recovered from a woman in her late teens or twenties with Graves' hyperthyroidism. The chain is built from TRBV2 and TRBJ1-1; D gene ambiguous. In DNA, the CDR3 is TGTGCCAGCAGGGTCCCCCGGTACACTGAAGCTTTCTTT. This sequence encodes CASRVPRYTEAFF.